This T cell receptor beta chain was obtained from a study of CXCR3-negative and CXCR3-positive naive CD8 T cells. Study overall: For each library, about 1.5 +/- 0.3 million TRB reads were obtained, around 140 million in total.

The study, taken as a whole, reports: The study found more hydrophobic TRB CDR3s in CXCR3-positive naive cells than in CXCR3-negative naive cells. Each naive subset displayed comparably high diversity, whereas memory CD8+ cells displayed much lower diversity. CXCR3 expression partially decreased after cryopreservation; most assays used fresh PBMCs.

CD45RO-CCR7+CD27+CD95- expression identified naive CD8+ T cells. The germline V gene encodes CDR1 MNHEY and CDR2 SVGEGT. This CDR3 has 17 amino acids. The libraries of TRB cDNA were prepared using 5' RACE with UMI labels. TCRdb derives one entry per CDR3 protein from the 5' RACE reads, leaving out DNA. The listing contains some 54,000 distinct CDR3 sequences. To note about this clonotype: Its specificity is unknown.

V usage is TRBV6-2 or TRBV6-3 and J usage is TRBJ1-1. This TCR was recovered from a human donor in good health. Some clones in this sample may be carry-over from other donors' samples. Material for sequencing was naive CXCR3+ CD8+ T cells from blood. Subset given: CD45RO-CCR7+CD27+CD95- naive CD8+ T cells expressing CXCR3 (TNR3+). CDR3 amino acids: CASSYGGSEYMYTEAFF.